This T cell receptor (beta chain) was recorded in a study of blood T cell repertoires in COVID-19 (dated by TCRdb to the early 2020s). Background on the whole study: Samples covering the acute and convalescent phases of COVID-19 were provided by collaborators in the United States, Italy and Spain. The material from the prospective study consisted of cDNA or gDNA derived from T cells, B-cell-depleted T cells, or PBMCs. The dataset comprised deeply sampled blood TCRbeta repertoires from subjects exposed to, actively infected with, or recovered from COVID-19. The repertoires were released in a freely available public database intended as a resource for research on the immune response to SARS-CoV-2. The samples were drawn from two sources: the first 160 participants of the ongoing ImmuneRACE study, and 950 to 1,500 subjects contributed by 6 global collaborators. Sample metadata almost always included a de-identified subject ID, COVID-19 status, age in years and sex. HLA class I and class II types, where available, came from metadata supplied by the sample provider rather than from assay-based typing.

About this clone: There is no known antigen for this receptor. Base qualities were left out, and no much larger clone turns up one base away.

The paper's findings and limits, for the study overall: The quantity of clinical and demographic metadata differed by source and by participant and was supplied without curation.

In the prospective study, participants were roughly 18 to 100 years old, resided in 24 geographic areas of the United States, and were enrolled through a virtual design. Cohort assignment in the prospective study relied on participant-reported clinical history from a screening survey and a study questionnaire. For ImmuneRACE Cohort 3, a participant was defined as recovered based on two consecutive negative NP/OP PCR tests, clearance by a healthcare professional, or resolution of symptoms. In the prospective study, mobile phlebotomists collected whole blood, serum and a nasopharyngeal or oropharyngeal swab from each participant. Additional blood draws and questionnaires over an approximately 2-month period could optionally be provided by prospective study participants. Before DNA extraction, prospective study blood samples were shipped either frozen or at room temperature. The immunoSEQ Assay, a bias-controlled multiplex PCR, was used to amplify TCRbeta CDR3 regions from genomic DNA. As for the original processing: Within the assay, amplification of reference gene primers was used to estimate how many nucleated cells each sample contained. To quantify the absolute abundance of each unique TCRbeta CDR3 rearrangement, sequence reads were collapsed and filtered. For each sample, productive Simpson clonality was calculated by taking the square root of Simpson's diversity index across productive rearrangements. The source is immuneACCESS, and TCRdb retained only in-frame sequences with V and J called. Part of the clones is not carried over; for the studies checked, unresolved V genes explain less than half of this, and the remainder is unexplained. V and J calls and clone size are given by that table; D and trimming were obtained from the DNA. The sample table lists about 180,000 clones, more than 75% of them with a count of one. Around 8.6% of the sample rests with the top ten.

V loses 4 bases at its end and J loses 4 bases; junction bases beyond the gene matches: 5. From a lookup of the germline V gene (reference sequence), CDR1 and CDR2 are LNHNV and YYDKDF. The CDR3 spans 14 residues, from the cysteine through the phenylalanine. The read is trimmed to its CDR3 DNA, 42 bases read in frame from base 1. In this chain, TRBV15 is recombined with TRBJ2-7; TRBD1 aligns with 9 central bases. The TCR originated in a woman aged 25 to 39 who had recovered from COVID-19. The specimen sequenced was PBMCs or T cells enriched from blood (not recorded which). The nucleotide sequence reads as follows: TGTGCCACCAGCATGGGACAGGGCCCGTACGAGCAGTACTTC. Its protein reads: CATSMGQGPYEQYF.